This TCR beta chain was obtained from a study of T cell responses to AZD1222 COVID-19 vaccine. Concerning this clone itself: The antigen is undetermined.

The assay was immunoSEQ multiplex PCR, and TCRdb's table has in-frame clones only and misses some. The repertoire holds some 120,000 clones, with 85% to 90% as singletons. Trimming pared 8 bases from V and 5 bases from J, leaving 7 bases between. CDR3 length: 10 residues. The germline V gene encodes CDR1 MNHGY and CDR2 SVAAGI. Points from the study as a whole: A mostly white British donor set with more females was recruited, and clonal diversity was possibly underestimated. It was only 6 or 7 AZD1222 recipients who were seropositive at baseline. Reports indicate that nearly half of spike-specific TCRs are directed at unmutated variant regions. Two doses of AZD1222 preceded a rise in Spike-specific TCR breadth and depth.

The TCR comes from an adult in good health. The V gene is TRBV6-9, the J gene TRBJ2-7, with no clear D. Sample: peripheral blood, taken on day 0 of MenACWY control vaccination. CDR3 sequence reads: CASSPDEQYF. As DNA, the CDR3 is TGTGCCAGCTCTCCGGACGAGCAGTACTTC.